This is a list of T cell receptor beta chains from one sample in a study of technical replicates of blood from several donors. Clones were read by immunoSEQ multiplex PCR, and TCRdb kept only the in-frame ones, dropping some. The data contain about 66,000 clones, approximately 90% of them singletons. Sequenced input: PBMCs. The receptors shown here come from a human donor in good health. Some clones in this sample may be carry-over from other donors' samples. Each CDR3 is given with its conserved first and last residue. The D gene is left open where the match is weak. Rows give clone size only sometimes, using once, few, many, or a class for an expanded clone.

J,size,D,V,DNA,CDR3
TRBJ2-7,once,-,TRBV6-1,TGTGCCAGCAGTGCCGGGTACGAGCAGTACTTC,CASSAGYEQYF
TRBJ1-3,-,-,TRBV4-2,TGTGCCAGCAGCCAAGATAGTGGAGGGTCTGGAAACACCATATATTTT,CASSQDSGGSGNTIYF
TRBJ2-7,-,-,TRBV18,TGTGCCAGCTCACCCCAGGGGAACTACGAGCAGTACTTC,CASSPQGNYEQYF
TRBJ2-5,-,TRBD1,TRBV7-9,TGTGCCAGCAGCATTACAGGGGCCCAAGAGACCCAGTACTTC,CASSITGAQETQYF
TRBJ2-1,-,TRBD2,TRBV30,TGTGCCTGGCAAGCGGGACCGGTATTGAATGAGCAGTTCTTC,CAWQAGPVLNEQFF
TRBJ2-2,-,TRBD2,TRBV4-2,TGTGCCAGCAGCCAAGCGGGACTAGCGGGGGGGCGGAGCACCGGGGAGCTGTTTTTT,CASSQAGLAGGRSTGELFF
TRBJ2-5,-,TRBD2,TRBV5-4,TGTGCCAGCAGCCGGACTAGCGGAGGAGAGACCCAGTACTTC,CASSRTSGGETQYF
TRBJ1-1,few,TRBD1,TRBV28,TGTGCCAGCAGCCCGGGACAGCCGAACACTGAAGCTTTCTTT,CASSPGQPNTEAFF
TRBJ2-7,-,TRBD2,TRBV10-3,TGTGCCATCAGTGGACTAGCGGACCCCTACGAGCAGTACTTC,CAISGLADPYEQYF
TRBJ2-1,-,TRBD2,TRBV7-3,TGTGCCAGCAGCTTAATCGGTAGCGGGAGAGTTGGTCGAGATGAGCAGTTCTTC,CASSLIGSGRVGRDEQFF
TRBJ2-3,-,TRBD1,TRBV5-5,TGTGCCAGCAGCTTGGGACAGGGATTTGCAGATACGCAGTATTTT,CASSLGQGFADTQYF
TRBJ2-1,-,TRBD1,TRBV11-2,TGTGCCAGCAGTTTAACAGGGGGCCATGAGCAGTTCTTC,CASSLTGGHEQFF
TRBJ2-5,-,-,TRBV29-1,TGCAGCGTCGAACTCACTTGGGAGACCCAGTACTTC,CSVELTWETQYF
TRBJ1-6,once,-,TRBV30,TGTGCCTGGAGGGCGGGGGGACCCCTCCACTTT,CAWRAGGPLHF
TRBJ2-3,once,TRBD2,TRBV6-1,TGTGCCAGCAGTGCGACCTCAGCGGGGGGGCCGGGTACGCAGTATTTT,CASSATSAGGPGTQYF
TRBJ1-2,-,-,TRBV10-3,TGTGCCATCAGTGAGATCTCGCAGAAGGGCTACACCTTC,CAISEISQKGYTF
TRBJ2-1,once,TRBD2,TRBV6-4,TGTGCCAGCAGTGACGCGGGGCGGCATATTAGCGGGGGGGCCTACAATGAGCAGTTCTTC,CASSDAGRHISGGAYNEQFF
TRBJ1-2,-,TRBD1,TRBV19,TGTGCCAGTAGTATCGGAGGGACAGGGTTAAATGGCTACACCTTC,CASSIGGTGLNGYTF
TRBJ2-7,-,TRBD1,TRBV6-5,TGTGCCAGCAGGGGGACAGACCTCTACGAGCAGTACTTC,CASRGTDLYEQYF
TRBJ2-5,once,-,TRBV4-1,TGCGCCAGCAGCCTAACGGGATCGCAAGAGACCCAGTACTTC,CASSLTGSQETQYF
TRBJ2-7,-,-,TRBV6-6,TGTGCCAGCAGTTACCCAGGGACATCGCCGGGCGAGCAGTACTTC,CASSYPGTSPGEQYF
TRBJ2-7,-,-,TRBV7-9,TGTGCCAGCAGCTTAGCGCATGGCAGAACCTACGAGCAGTACTTC,CASSLAHGRTYEQYF
TRBJ2-3,-,TRBD2,TRBV7-2,TGTGCCAGCAGCTCACCCTTTGGTAGCGGGGGCGACCTCACAGATACGCAGTATTTT,CASSSPFGSGGDLTDTQYF
TRBJ2-7,-,TRBD2,TRBV2,TGTGCCAGCAGGGGGACTAGCGGGGGGTACGAGCAGTACTTC,CASRGTSGGYEQYF
TRBJ2-7,-,-,TRBV6-1,TGTGCCAGCAGTGAATCAGGGTTCTACGAGCAGTACTTC,CASSESGFYEQYF
TRBJ1-5,-,TRBD1,TRBV19,TGTGCCAGTAGTGTATCGACAGGGGGCGCGTACCAGCCCCAGCATTTT,CASSVSTGGAYQPQHF
TRBJ2-7,-,-,TRBV11-2,TGTGCCAGCAGCTCCTCGCAGTACTACGAGCAGTACTTC,CASSSSQYYEQYF
TRBJ1-2,-,TRBD1,TRBV15,TGTGCCACCAGCAGAGATCGACAGGGAGTACGCTACACCTTC,CATSRDRQGVRYTF
TRBJ1-1,-,-,TRBV7-9,TGTGCCAGCAGCTTAGTGATAACTAGAGGGCCTGAAGCTTTCTTT,CASSLVITRGPEAFF
TRBJ1-5,-,-,TRBV2,TGTGCCAGCAGTTGGCAGTATAGCAATCAGCCCCAGCATTTT,CASSWQYSNQPQHF
TRBJ2-1,-,TRBD1,TRBV5-1,TGCGCCAGCAGCTTGGACTCCCGGGACAGGAATGAGCAGTTCTTC,CASSLDSRDRNEQFF
TRBJ2-2,once,-,TRBV6-6,TGTGCCAGCAGTTATCGGAGGGACCCGAACACCGGGGAGCTGTTTTTT,CASSYRRDPNTGELFF
TRBJ2-1,once,-,TRBV7-7,TGTGCCAGCTCCTCGGACAGCTACAATGAGCAGTTCTTC,CASSSDSYNEQFF
TRBJ2-7,-,TRBD1,TRBV18,TGTGCCAGCTCACCACCGGGACAGGGTTTCTACGAGCAGTACTTC,CASSPPGQGFYEQYF
TRBJ2-7,-,TRBD1,TRBV29-1,TGCAGCCCAAATAGGCCGGACAGGGGTTGTTCCTGCGAGCAGTACTTC,CSPNRPDRGCSCEQYF
TRBJ1-2,few,TRBD1,TRBV5-6,TGTGCCAGCAGCTGGGGGGACAGTACCCTCTATGGCTACACCTTC,CASSWGDSTLYGYTF
TRBJ2-1,-,-,TRBV6-1,TGTGCCAGCAGTGGAGTTTACCTTAGCGGATACAATGAGCAGTTCTTC,CASSGVYLSGYNEQFF
TRBJ2-3,-,-,TRBV30,TGTGCCTTAGCGGAGGGGACAGATACGCAGTATTTT,CALAEGTDTQYF
TRBJ1-2,-,-,TRBV5-1,TGCGCCAGCAGCTTGGTGGCTACGGGAGGCTCAAACTATGGCTACACCTTC,CASSLVATGGSNYGYTF
TRBJ1-2,-,TRBD1,TRBV6-1,TGTGCCAGCAGTTCGGACAGGGTAATGAGGTATGGCTACACCTTC,CASSSDRVMRYGYTF
TRBJ2-5,-,-,TRBV6-1,TGTGCCAGCAGTCGGCAAGAGACCCAGTACTTC,CASSRQETQYF
TRBJ1-5,-,-,TRBV2,TGTGCCAGCAGTACTGACACCGCCCGTCAGCCCCAGCATTTT,CASSTDTARQPQHF
TRBJ2-4,-,-,TRBV7-2,TGTGCCAGCAGCTCCAGGGAGGACATTCAGTACTTC,CASSSREDIQYF
TRBJ2-7,-,-,TRBV6-5,TGTGCCAGCAGTTGGCAGGGAGGAGACGACGAGCAGTACTTC,CASSWQGGDDEQYF
TRBJ2-7,-,-,TRBV5-6,TGTGCCAGCAGCTTCGGGTCTAGGTCCTACGAGCAGTACTTC,CASSFGSRSYEQYF
TRBJ2-7,once,TRBD2,TRBV7-9,TGTGCCAGCAGCCCCCCGGGAGGGGTGTTTTCCGAGCAGTACTTC,CASSPPGGVFSEQYF
TRBJ1-2,-,-,TRBV29-1,TGCAGCGTTGTAGAAGGAGGTGGCTACACCTTC,CSVVEGGGYTF